This passage covers 29 T cell receptor beta chains from one sample sequenced in a study of beta chain features in type 1 diabetes. cDNA synthesis used the whole RNA isolate, giving expressed TCRB sequences. Sequencing used immunoSEQ multiplex PCR; TCRdb keeps in-frame clones, though not all of them. The sample has about 320,000 clones, approximately 14% seen once. Specimen: central memory CD4+ T cells from blood. Receptors originate from a man in his thirties or forties in good health.

This clone came up a few times. The chain's CDR3 is CASSFTGSGGYTF. CDR3 nucleotides: TGTGCCAGCAGTTTTACAGGGTCGGGAGGCTACACCTTC. The J gene is TRBJ1-2, the V gene TRBV27; D possibly corresponds to TRBD1 (6 bases). This CDR3 has 13 amino acids. V gave up 3 bases and J gave up 8 bases, with 13 bases separating them. The V gene's germline CDR1 is MNHEY and CDR2 SMNVEV (reference sequence).

This chain uses TRBV30 with TRBJ1-5; no reliable D call. The CDR3 length is 14 residues. CDR1 and CDR2 (germline): GTSNPN, SVGIG (reference sequence). Trimming left V 1 base short and J 7 bases short, with 14 bases between. CDR3 loop: CAWSDYPSSQPQHF. The CDR3 DNA reads as TGTGCCTGGAGTGACTACCCAAGCTCCCAGCCCCAGCATTTT.

The chain employs TRBV7-6 and TRBJ1-2, with D perhaps matching TRBD1 (5 bases). Germline lookup yields CDR1 SGHVS and CDR2 FNYEAQ. Trimming removed 5 bases from V and 2 bases from J, with 6 bases in between. This CDR3 contains 12 residues. The CDR3 DNA reads TGTGCCAGCAGCCAGGGAAACTATGGCTACACCTTC. Protein: CASSQGNYGYTF.

This clone turned up a few times. This rearrangement joins TRBV12-5 to TRBJ1-1; a weak D match, TRBD1 (6 bases). Germline values: CDR1 LGHNT, CDR2 FRNRAP. Trimming left V 6 bases short and J 3 bases short, with 11 bases between. The CDR3 totals 13 residues. The CDR3 DNA sequence: TGTGCTAGTGGGCACAGGGTCGACACTGAAGCTTTCTTT. This codes for CASGHRVDTEAFF. Full variable domain (missing parts from reference TRBV12-5 and TRBJ1-1): DARVTQTPRHKVTEMGQEVTMRCQPILGHNTVFWYRQTMMQGLELLAYFRNRAPLDDSGMPKDRFSAEMPDATLATLKIQPSEPRDSAVYFCASGHRVDTEAFFGQGTRLTVV.

The chain combines TRBV7-9 with TRBJ1-2, with D maybe TRBD1 (5 bases). Trimming pared 0 bases from V and 12 bases from J, leaving 14 bases between. The CDR3 runs to 13 residues. CDR1 is SEHNR and CDR2 is FQNEAQ in the germline V gene (reference sequence). For the CDR3, the DNA is TGTGCCAGCAGCTTAGCTGAGTCAGGGTTTCACACCTTC. This translates into CASSLAESGFHTF.

The chain joins TRBV11-2 to TRBJ2-2, with 7 bases identical to TRBD2. J gave up 6 bases and V 5 bases, and 3 bases lay outside the gene matches. This CDR3 has 13 residues. Per the germline V gene, CDR1 is SGHAT and CDR2 is FQNNGV. This CDR3 reads CASSGREAGELFF. CDR3 DNA sequence: TGTGCCAGCAGCGGGAGGGAGGCCGGGGAGCTGTTTTTT.

J is TRBJ1-2 and V is TRBV7-8; possibly TRBD1 for D (6 bases). V gave up 1 base and J gave up 8 bases, with 11 bases separating them. Germline V lookup: CDR1 SGHVS, CDR2 FQNEAQ. This CDR3 has 13 amino acids. CDR3: CASSLGGTNGYTF. CDR3 DNA sequence: TGTGCCAGCAGCTTAGGAGGGACAAACGGCTACACCTTC.

This rearrangement joins TRBV7-2 to TRBJ2-7; 8 nucleotides agree with TRBD2. V shed 3 bases and J 6 bases; nucleotides not matched to a gene: 10. Germline V lookup: CDR1 SGHTA, CDR2 FQGNSA. This CDR3 is built from 15 residues. This chain's CDR3 is CASSFLSGGLTEQYF. The CDR3 DNA reads TGTGCCAGCAGCTTTTTGTCGGGGGGGCTTACCGAGCAGTACTTC.

This chain joins TRBV7-2 and TRBJ1-4, with a possible D match to TRBD1 (5 bases). Germline V gene sequence: CDR1 SGHTA, CDR2 FQGNSA. CDR3 length: 16 residues. V shed 4 bases and J shed 0 bases, with 12 bases lying between them. The CDR3 reads CASSWGRQTTNEKLFF. CDR3 sequence (DNA): TGTGCCAGCAGCTGGGGAAGACAGACAACTAATGAAAAACTGTTTTTT.

This clone came up many times. The chain employs TRBV14 and TRBJ1-1, with D possibly TRBD1 on 6 matching bases. The CDR3 runs 16 residues. Germline CDR1 is SGHDN and CDR2 is FVKESK. V lost 0 bases and J lost 4, with 15 bases in between. Written as DNA, the CDR3 is TGTGCCAGCAGCCAAGAGCTGGGGGCAGGAGGCACTGAAGCTTTCTTT. Its translation: CASSQELGAGGTEAFF.

This clone has a handful of counts. The J gene is TRBJ1-5, the V gene TRBV7-9, with D unclear. Germline V gives CDR1 SEHNR, CDR2 FQNEAQ (reference sequence). CDR3 length equals 13 residues. V dropped 2 bases and J dropped 14 bases, with 16 bases sitting between them. CDR3 sequence reads: CASSLFELGPKHF. Written as DNA, the CDR3 is TGTGCCAGCAGCTTATTTGAGTTAGGTCCGAAGCATTTT. Drawing the rest from reference TRBV7-9 and TRBJ1-5, the complete variable domain is DTGVSQNPRHKITKRGQNVTFRCDPISEHNRLYWYRQTLGQGPEFLTYFQNEAQLEKSRLLSDRFSAERPKGSFSTLEIQRTEQGDSAMYLCASSLFELGPKHFGDGTRLSIL.

The J gene is TRBJ1-1, the V gene TRBV5-6, with a tentative D call TRBD1 (5 bases). The CDR3 spans 16 residues. Per the germline V gene, CDR1 is SGHDT and CDR2 is YYEEEE. Trimming took off 2 bases at V and 8 bases at J, with 22 bases between the two ends. The CDR3 region is CASSFTGFSEGEEAFF. The CDR3 bases are TGTGCCAGCAGCTTTACAGGTTTTTCGGAGGGAGAGGAAGCTTTCTTT.

The gene calls are TRBV6-5 and TRBJ1-5; no clear D gene. This CDR3 contains 14 residues. In germline, CDR1 is MNHEY, CDR2 SVGAGI. V was clipped by 2 bases and J by 4 bases, with 9 bases between them. CDR3 nucleotide sequence: TGTGCCAGCAGTTACGGAGGCTGGAATCAGCCCCAGCATTTT. Protein: CASSYGGWNQPQHF.

This clone was picked up many times. This chain links TRBV5-4 with TRBJ2-1, with TRBD2 matching over 10 bases. Germline V lookup: CDR1 SGHNT, CDR2 YYREEE (reference sequence). J lost 0 bases, V lost 4 bases, and 4 bases had no gene match. The length of the CDR3 is 16 residues. CDR3 sequence (DNA): TGTGCCAGCAGCGTGTCTAGCGGGAGCTCCTACAATGAGCAGTTCTTC. Its protein product is CASSVSSGSSYNEQFF.

This sequence joins TRBV4-3 and TRBJ2-5; D call uncertain. The CDR3 covers 14 residues. V lost 4 bases and J 2 bases, leaving 11 bases between the germline ends. Germline V gene sequence: CDR1 LGHNA, CDR2 YSLEER. The DNA of the CDR3 is TGCGCCAGCAGCCCCGGACCCAGACAAGAGACCCAGTACTTC. Its translation: CASSPGPRQETQYF.

This clone was counted a few times. The chain combines TRBV7-2 with TRBJ1-1, with D unclear. CDR1 and CDR2 from the germline V gene are SGHTA and FQGNSA. The V and J ends lost 2 bases and 9 bases respectively, with 10 bases between them. This CDR3 has 12 amino acids. This CDR3 reads CASSLSGGKAFF. CDR3 coding DNA: TGTGCCAGCAGCTTATCGGGCGGTAAAGCTTTCTTT.

The V and J genes are TRBV30 and TRBJ2-1; D is ambiguous. Trimming shortened V by 2 bases and J by 6 bases, and 2 bases separated the two germline ends. CDR3 length: 10 residues. Per germline, CDR1 GTSNPN and CDR2 SVGIG (reference sequence). This CDR3 reads CAWSTNEQFF. The CDR3 DNA follows: TGTGCCTGGAGTACCAATGAGCAGTTCTTC.

The count of this clone is one. The chain has TRBV7-2 and TRBJ1-6, with D possibly being TRBD1 (5 bases). The CDR3 has 15 amino acids. CDR1 is SGHTA, CDR2 FQGNSA, per germline. The V end lost 5 bases, the J end lost 7 bases, and 15 bases lay between the germline ends. This chain's CDR3 is CASSLGVAANSPLHF. The CDR3 bases are TGTGCCAGCAGCCTAGGGGTGGCAGCCAATTCACCCCTCCACTTT.

This chain connects TRBV7-2 to TRBJ2-2; TRBD2 agrees at 7 bases. J was trimmed by 7 bases and V by 0 bases; bases with no gene match: 2. The germline V gene has CDR1 SGHTA and CDR2 FQGNSA. The CDR3 is 14 amino acids. This chain's CDR3 is CASSLARESGELFF. The DNA for the CDR3 is TGTGCCAGCAGCTTAGCGCGGGAGAGCGGGGAGCTGTTTTTT.

The table lists this clone with a few counts. The chain joins TRBV11-2 to TRBJ2-1; D unclear. The V end was cut by 1 base, the J end by 9 bases, with 13 bases between. Germline CDR1 is SGHAT and CDR2 is FQNNGV. The CDR3 is 14 amino acids. The CDR3 DNA reads as TGTGCCAGCAGCTTAGGACACTCCGCGAGTGAGCAGTTCTTC. Translating it yields CASSLGHSASEQFF.

A remark on this clone: A far larger clone is off by one base, so a read error is likely. The chain has TRBV19 and TRBJ1-1; perhaps TRBD1 as D (5 bases). Germline assignment: CDR1 LNHDA and CDR2 SQIVND (reference sequence). The CDR3 extends over 13 amino acids. Trimming removed 4 bases from V and 8 bases from J, with 14 bases in between. In DNA form, the CDR3 reads TGTGCCAGTAGTAGGGGGAGTTGTGCGGAAGCTTTCTTT. Protein sequence: CASSRGSCAEAFF.

This clone was seen only a few times. This rearrangement joins TRBV4-1 to TRBJ2-1, with 7 bases matching TRBD2. This CDR3 has 15 residues. The ends lost 1 base at V and 4 bases at J; junction bases unmatched: 4. The germline V gene encodes CDR1 MGHRA and CDR2 YSYEKL. The CDR3 sequence is CASSQAPGGYNEQFF. For the CDR3, the DNA is TGCGCCAGCAGCCAAGCCCCCGGGGGGTACAATGAGCAGTTCTTC.

This chain links TRBV7-8 with TRBJ2-3; 7 nucleotides match TRBD1. The V gene end was trimmed by 0 bases and the J gene end by 0 bases; junction bases not matched to a gene: 6. Germline CDR1 and CDR2: SGHVS and FQNEAQ. The CDR3 is 17 amino acids. CDR3 nucleotide sequence: TGTGCCAGCAGCTTAGCGTCCCCAGGGGGAAGCACAGATACGCAGTATTTT. Encoded protein: CASSLASPGGSTDTQYF.

This clone was seen ten or more times. The genes are TRBV14 and TRBJ2-5, with 9 bases fitting TRBD1. The CDR3 totals 15 residues. Germline V gene sequence: CDR1 SGHDN, CDR2 FVKESK. With V trimmed by 0 bases and J by 6 bases, 5 bases remained unmatched. CDR3 sequence (DNA): TGTGCCAGCAGCCAAGAGACCGGACAGGGGAAGACCCAGTACTTC. Protein product: CASSQETGQGKTQYF.

Of note for this clone: One end of the junction is discordant with germline, which a read error may explain. In DNA, the CDR3 is TGTGCTAGCAGCTTAGGTGGGCGGGGAGAGACCCAGTACTTC. It yields the protein CASSLGGRGETQYF. The J gene is TRBJ2-5, the V gene TRBV7-7; maybe TRBD2 (6 bases). Germline-derived CDR1 and CDR2 are SSHAT and FNYEAQ (reference sequence). This CDR3 comprises 14 residues.

On this clone: This may be a read error, as it is one base from a much larger clone. At the DNA level, this CDR3 is encoded by other sequences in the same sample as well. The chain is built from TRBV12-5 and TRBJ1-2; D might be TRBD1 (6 bases). Germline CDR1 LGHNT, CDR2 FRNRAP. This CDR3 is 12 amino acids long. The CDR3 loop is CASGLESGALTF. The CDR3 DNA reads TGCGCTAGTGGTTTGGAATCGGGGGCCCTCACCTTC.

This clone was seen a few times. The chain uses TRBV2 and TRBJ1-5, with 8 bases identical to TRBD1. The CDR3 has 14 amino acids. Germline V lookup: CDR1 SNHLY, CDR2 FYNNEI. V trimming: 2 bases; J trimming: 4 bases; junction bases outside the gene matches: 1. CDR3 DNA: TGTGCCAGCAGTGAAAGGACAGGGAATCAGCCCCAGCATTTT. It translates to CASSERTGNQPQHF.

The table lists this clone with a few counts. The sample holds other DNA sequences that translate to the same CDR3. The chain uses TRBV7-9 and TRBJ2-3, with D possibly matching TRBD2 (5 bases). In germline, CDR1 is SEHNR, CDR2 FQNEAQ (reference sequence). The CDR3 totals 16 residues. V was pared by 1 base and J by 1 base, with 12 bases between. The CDR3 DNA sequence: TGTGCCAGCAGCTTAGGATCTCTAGCAGGCACAGATACGCAGTATTTT. This codes for CASSLGSLAGTDTQYF.

V gene TRBV5-1 combines with J gene TRBJ2-5, with D possibly being TRBD1 (5 bases). V shed 5 bases and J shed 2 bases, with 10 bases lying between them. The CDR3 has 13 residues. The germline gives CDR1 SGHRS, CDR2 YFSETQ. As DNA, the CDR3 is TGCGCCAGCAGGAAGGGGTCTCAAGAGACCCAGTACTTC. Its protein is CASRKGSQETQYF.